The 4 T cell receptor beta chains below come from one sample, sequenced in a study of blood T cells in healthy people across ages. The use of a sample-barcoded 5' primer and a J-beta primer mix characterized a second PCR of about 6 to 12 cycles. TCRdb reprocessed the 5' RACE reads via MiXCR and lists one record per CDR3 protein. The sample consists of fewer than 800,000 distinct CDR3 sequences, 20% to 25% of them appearing once. The sequenced material came from blood. The receptors originated from a man in his sixties or seventies in good health.

This chain links TRBV6-1 with TRBJ2-2; no reliable D call. The germline V gene encodes CDR1 MNHNS and CDR2 SASEGT. This CDR3 has 15 residues. V was cut by 6 bases and J by 1 base, with 12 bases left in between. The CDR3 here is CASSSPTLNTGELFF. As DNA, the CDR3 is TGTGCCAGCAGCTCTCCAACCTTGAACACCGGGGAGCTGTTTTTT.

This clonotype is a singleton in its sample. The chain uses TRBV12-3 or TRBV12-4 and TRBJ1-1; D gene ambiguous. Between the trimmed V and J ends, which lost 1 base and 4 bases, there was a span of 19 bases. The CDR3 sequence is 17 residues long. CDR3: CASSLGSWLRLPTEAFF. The CDR3 nucleotides read TGTGCCAGCAGTTTAGGAAGTTGGCTCCGGTTACCCACTGAAGCTTTCTTT.

This clonotype has a count of ten or more. The chain employs TRBV7-3 and TRBJ2-5; 13 nucleotides agree with TRBD2. CDR1 and CDR2 (germline): SGHTA, FQGTGA. The CDR3 runs 16 residues. V shed 5 bases and J 2 bases; nucleotides not matched to a gene: 5. The CDR3 DNA reads as TGTGCCAGCAGCCTCGGGACTAGCGGGAATCAAGAGACCCAGTACTTC. It encodes CASSLGTSGNQETQYF.

This CDR3 is CSARPGTGANQPQHF. The CDR3 DNA sequence: TGCAGTGCTAGGCCCGGGACAGGGGCCAATCAGCCCCAGCATTTT. The chain has TRBV20-1 and TRBJ1-5, with TRBD1 identical over 10 bases. The CDR3 contains 15 residues. V was pared by 3 bases and J by 3 bases, with 5 bases of the junction left unmatched. CDR1 DFQATT and CDR2 SNEGSKA come from the germline V gene (reference sequence).